Sequencing of this TCR beta chain was carried out in a study of blood T cell repertoires in COVID-19. Study-wide context: The United States, Italy and Spain supplied acute and convalescent COVID-19 samples. T cells, B-cell-depleted T cells, or PBMCs provided the cDNA or gDNA that served as material.

Authors' processing steps: Amplification with reference gene primers provided the estimates of nucleated cell counts. Using immunoSEQ multiplex PCR, the repertoire was profiled, and TCRdb retains in-frame clones only, with some absent. V and J calls and clone size are copied from that table; D and trimming were computed from the DNA. The sample includes about 360,000 clones, roughly 90% seen only once; the top ten take roughly 7.1%. Germline V gene sequence: CDR1 MNHEY, CDR2 SVGAGI. The ends were cut back, 6 bases at V and 7 bases at J, with 15 bases in the middle. CDR3 length equals 13 residues. This clonotype was obtained from a woman in her fifties or sixties with COVID-19, enrolled during active disease. The chain combines TRBV6-5 with TRBJ1-2, with a weak D call TRBD1 (5 bases). Input material: peripheral blood. The CDR3 loop is CASRPLGGFGYTF. The CDR3 nucleotides read TGTGCCAGCAGGCCGCTGGGGGGTTTTGGCTACACCTTC.